The entry below describes one T cell receptor (beta chain). Clones were read by immunoSEQ multiplex PCR, and TCRdb kept only the in-frame ones, dropping some. The sample has 490,000 or so clones, 88% seen once. Recovered status applied to Cohort 3 donors who had two consecutive negative PCRs. It also applied to those with clearance or with symptom resolution. This sample stems from a study of blood T cell repertoires in COVID-19. Turning to the study itself: The origin of the acute and convalescent COVID-19 samples was the United States, Italy and Spain. Nucleic acid was either cDNA or gDNA, and it came from T cells, B-cell-depleted T cells, or PBMCs.

Germline V gene sequence: CDR1 SEHNR, CDR2 FQNEAQ (reference sequence). V was trimmed by 5 bases and J by 2 bases, leaving 15 bases between them. This CDR3 comprises 15 residues. The TCR originated in a woman in her thirties or forties who had recovered from COVID-19. The sample comprised PBMCs or T cells enriched from blood (not recorded which). The genes are TRBV7-9 and TRBJ1-1; possible D gene TRBD1, 6 bases. The CDR3 sequence: CASSPTGLINTEAFF. In nucleotides, the CDR3 is TGTGCCAGCAGCCCCACAGGGTTAATCAACACTGAAGCTTTCTTT. The full variable domain, rest sourced from reference TRBV7-9 and TRBJ1-1, is DTGVSQNPRHKITKRGQNVTFRCDPISEHNRLYWYRQTLGQGPEFLTYFQNEAQLEKSRLLSDRFSAERPKGSFSTLEIQRTEQGDSAMYLCASSPTGLINTEAFFGQGTRLTVV.